This T cell receptor beta chain was profiled in a study of molecular identifiers for immune sequencing clone quantification. About this clonotype: Its antigen is not identified.

In the sort, naive CD8 T cells were defined as CD8+CD4-CCR7+CD45RA+. TCRdb analysed the PCR reads with MiXCR anew, one entry per CDR3 protein. This sample has 550,000 to 750,000 distinct CDR3 sequences; 15% to 20% occur once, and the top ten carry roughly 0.9%. The study, taken as a whole, reports: Jurkat TCR RNA that was spiked in from one cell was reportedly detectable among under 1.2 million naive cells. Under 1% of molecules in naive cells, but over 99% of effector molecules, belonged to clones above 20 RNA copies.

Material: naive CD8+ T cells from blood, with Jurkat cell RNA spiked in. Subset noted: FACS-sorted CD8+CD4-CCR7+CD45RA+ naive T cells. The sequence came from a human donor in good health. Some libraries in this study had Jurkat cell RNA spiked in.

The CDR3 is CASSLEQNLYGYTF. Here the CDR3 DNA reads TGTGCCAGCAGCTTAGAACAGAATCTCTATGGCTACACCTTC. This sequence joins TRBV7-8 and TRBJ1-2; D is undetermined. Trimming took 1 base from V and 4 from J, leaving 10 bases between them. This CDR3 spans 14 amino acids. In germline, CDR1 is SGHVS, CDR2 FQNEAQ.